These T cell receptor beta chains were read from a single sample in a study of CD8+ T cells in alopecia areata. The data were produced by immunoSEQ multiplex PCR, yet TCRdb's version contains in-frame clones alone and is incomplete. The sample has around 61,000 clones, about 44% seen once. Material: CD8+ T cells sorted from blood, obtained at week 0. These receptors all stem from a human donor with alopecia areata. Each CDR3 is given with its conserved first and last residue. D genes are given only for firm matches. Size is omitted from some rows. Given values are once, few, many or a class for expanded clones.

>.|once|14|TRBV2|TRBJ2-7
TGTGCCAGCAGCGAAGGGGCGGGTGTCTACGAGCAGTACTTC
CASSEGAGVYEQYF
>.|.|14|TRBV6-5|TRBJ2-1
TGTGCCAGCAGTGAGGGACTCCGTTTCGATGAGCAGTTCTTC
CASSEGLRFDEQFF
>TRBD1|.|13|TRBV27|TRBJ1-1
TGTGCCAGCAGTGGGACAGGGGGCACTGAAGCTTTCTTT
CASSGTGGTEAFF
>.|few|11|TRBV20-1|TRBJ2-3
TGCAGTGCTAGGCGTCCAGATACGCAGTATTTT
CSARRPDTQYF
>TRBD2|.|15|TRBV11-2|TRBJ2-1
TGTGCCAGCAGGGGGACTAGCGGGATCGGGAATGAGCAGTTCTTC
CASRGTSGIGNEQFF
>TRBD2|.|18|TRBV11-2|TRBJ2-3
TGTGCCAGCAGCTCTACCTCCCTACTTAGCGGGAGTTATAATACGCAGTATTTT
CASSSTSLLSGSYNTQYF
>TRBD2|.|14|TRBV29-1|TRBJ2-7
TGCAGCGTTGAAGTAGCGGGAGAGGGCTACGAGCAGTACTTC
CSVEVAGEGYEQYF
>TRBD2|.|15|TRBV2|TRBJ2-7
TGTGCCAGCAGTGATTACCAGCGGGACTCCTACGAGCAGTACTTC
CASSDYQRDSYEQYF
>.|.|14|TRBV28|TRBJ1-2
TGTGCCAGCAGTACGGCTCGCCAATCCTATGGCTACACCTTC
CASSTARQSYGYTF
>.|many|15|TRBV19|TRBJ2-7
TGTGCCAGTAGTACTAACCGGGGGCCCCTCTACGAGCAGTACTTC
CASSTNRGPLYEQYF
>.|.|15|TRBV6-1|TRBJ2-3
TGTGCCAGCAGGGAACTACCCTCCGCACAGGATACGCAGTATTTT
CASRELPSAQDTQYF
>.|few|12|TRBV4-1|TRBJ2-7
TGCGCCAGCAGTGATCGCTCCTACGAGCAGTACTTC
CASSDRSYEQYF
>.|few|14|TRBV30|TRBJ2-7
TGTGCTTCGACCTTGACATCATCCTCCTACGAGCAGTACTTC
CASTLTSSSYEQYF
>TRBD2|few|15|TRBV27|TRBJ2-1
TGTGCCAGCAGTCCCCTAGCGGGAGCGGACAATGAGCAGTTCTTC
CASSPLAGADNEQFF
>.|.|14|TRBV4-1|TRBJ1-1
TGCGCCAGCAGCCAAACAAGTAGGAACACTGAAGCTTTCTTT
CASSQTSRNTEAFF
>.|few|15|TRBV21-1|TRBJ2-1
TGTGCCAGCGTCGACTGGGAGACTACAATCTTCGAGCAGTTCTTC
CASVDWETTIFEQFF
>TRBD1|.|15|TRBV15|TRBJ1-5
TGTGCCACCAGCAGAGTTAAGGGAGGGGGCCAGCCCCAGCATTTT
CATSRVKGGGQPQHF
>.|.|14|TRBV28|TRBJ2-1
TGTGCCAGCAGCCCGGGAGCGACCTACAATGAGCAGTTCTTC
CASSPGATYNEQFF
>TRBD1|few|13|TRBV29-1|TRBJ1-2
TGCAGCGTTGGCGACAGGGAAAACTATGGCTACACCTTC
CSVGDRENYGYTF
>.|.|11|TRBV10-2|TRBJ1-1
TGCGCCAGCCGGCTGGGTACTGAAGCTTTCTTT
CASRLGTEAFF
>.|.|16|TRBV4-1|TRBJ2-1
TGCGCCAGCAGCCAAGATCACCGTTGGGGAACCAATGAGCAGTTCTTC
CASSQDHRWGTNEQFF
>.|few|11|TRBV5-1|TRBJ1-1
TGCGCCAGCAGCGAGGGCACTGAAGCTTTCTTT
CASSEGTEAFF
>.|few|13|TRBV29-1|TRBJ1-1
TGCAGCGTCGGATATAGCGCGAACACTGAAGCTTTCTTT
CSVGYSANTEAFF
>TRBD1|.|15|TRBV29-1|TRBJ2-7
TGCAGCGTAGGGTCGGGACAGGGGGGCTCCTACGAGCAGTACTTC
CSVGSGQGGSYEQYF
>.|.|11|TRBV20-1|TRBJ2-1
TGCAGTGTTCCCGACCCCAATGAGCAGTTCTTC
CSVPDPNEQFF
>.|.|13|TRBV7-9|TRBJ2-7
TGTGCCAGCAGCGCGCCGGTCCCCCACGAGCAGTACTTC
CASSAPVPHEQYF
>.|few|15|TRBV7-9|TRBJ1-1
TGTGCCAGCAGCTCGGACGGTAAAGGAGGCACTGAAGCTTTCTTT
CASSSDGKGGTEAFF
>.|.|14|TRBV7-9|TRBJ2-3
TGTGCCAGCAGCTTCCTGCGGAGCACAGATACGCAGTATTTT
CASSFLRSTDTQYF
>TRBD2|.|14|TRBV29-1|TRBJ2-5
TGCAGCGCCTGGACTAGCGGGAACCAAGAGACCCAGTACTTC
CSAWTSGNQETQYF
>.|few|17|TRBV19|TRBJ2-2
TGTGCCAGTAGTAACTACCGGGACAACCCCAACACCGGGGAGCTGTTTTTT
CASSNYRDNPNTGELFF
>.|.|16|TRBV28|TRBJ1-5
TGTGCCAGCAGTATCCGGGACGGCTATAGCAATCAGCCCCAGCATTTT
CASSIRDGYSNQPQHF
>TRBD2|few|14|TRBV19|TRBJ2-7
TGTGCCACCAGTAGCGGGGGACCTGCCTACGAGCAGTACTTC
CATSSGGPAYEQYF
>.|once|11|TRBV11-2|TRBJ2-7
TGTGCCAGCAGCTTGTCGGTCGAGCAGTACTTC
CASSLSVEQYF
>TRBD2|.|20|TRBV9|TRBJ2-6
TGTGCCAGCAGCGTAGGGTTCGGCGGGAGGGCCACCTCTGGGGCCAACGTCCTGACTTTC
CASSVGFGGRATSGANVLTF
>.|few|14|TRBV27|TRBJ2-1
TGTGCCAGCTGGGTCACTAGTCTCTCCAATGAGCAGTTCTTC
CASWVTSLSNEQFF
>.|.|13|TRBV14|TRBJ2-7
TGTGCCAGCAGCCAATGGGACGGTTACGAGCAGTACTTC
CASSQWDGYEQYF
>.|.|15|TRBV6-5|TRBJ2-7
TGTGCCAGCACCGACTCTTCGGGAGCAGCCTACGAGCAGTACTTC
CASTDSSGAAYEQYF
>TRBD2|few|16|TRBV29-1|TRBJ2-3
TGCAGCGCCCGGCCCACTAGCGGGGCTAGCACAGATACGCAGTATTTT
CSARPTSGASTDTQYF
>TRBD1|few|15|TRBV19|TRBJ2-7
TGTGCCAGTAGTTATACAGGGGGTGGCTCCTACGAGCAGTACTTC
CASSYTGGGSYEQYF
>.|.|14|TRBV6-6|TRBJ2-7
TGTGCCAGCAGTTACTCGGAAGGTGTGGACGAGCAGTACTTC
CASSYSEGVDEQYF
>.|few|15|TRBV28|TRBJ2-1
TGTGCCAGCAGTCCCCCCAGCGGGCTCTACAATGAGCAGTTCTTC
CASSPPSGLYNEQFF
>TRBD1|many|15|TRBV7-9|TRBJ2-7
TGTGCCAGCAGCAGCGTCGGGACAGACCCCTACGAGCAGTACTTC
CASSSVGTDPYEQYF
>.|few|17|TRBV13|TRBJ2-5
TGTGCCAGCAGCCCACCCGGGGCAAAGAAAATTCAAGAGACCCAGTACTTC
CASSPPGAKKIQETQYF
>.|few|12|TRBV2|TRBJ1-1
TGTGCCAACATTCACAGTGCCCCTGAAGCTTTCTTT
CANIHSAPEAFF
>TRBD2|.|15|TRBV27|TRBJ2-7
TGTGCCAGCAGTCCAGGGACTAGCGGGAGGGGCGAGCAGTACTTC
CASSPGTSGRGEQYF
>TRBD1|.|17|TRBV11-2|TRBJ2-7
TGTGCCAGCAGATTCGGACAGGGGGCCCCAGATATCGACGAGCAGTACTTC
CASRFGQGAPDIDEQYF
>TRBD2|.|15|TRBV28|TRBJ2-1
TGTGCCAGCAGTTTATCGCGGGAGTTGTACAATGAGCAGTTCTTC
CASSLSRELYNEQFF